The following is a T cell receptor (beta chain) sequence with its context. The antigen is unknown. TCRdb reanalysed the RACE reads using MiXCR and keeps one entry per CDR3 protein. The sample records roughly 200,000 distinct CDR3 sequences, approximately 20% being singletons. Time point: patch test 1, 2 weeks after DPC sensitization. Indicated treatment: therapeutic diphenylcyclopropenone sensitization with weekly scalp DPC. The data are from a study of human T cells and chemical hapten exposure. Study-level information: Patients were mainly female, each with alopecia areata, totalis or universalis. General observations from the study: Expanded TCRs clustered into significantly more large CDR3 similarity groups than controls, the analysis revealed.

Germline values: CDR1 SEHNR, CDR2 FQNEAQ (reference sequence). CDR3 length: 12 amino acids. The ends lost 2 bases at V and 15 bases at J; junction bases unmatched: 7. This sequence was found in a woman between 50 and 59 years old with alopecia areata. Some clones in this sample may be carry-over from other donors' samples. The sample in question was whole blood, obtained in connection with sensitization to the hapten diphenylcyclopropenone (DPC). The V call is TRBV7-9, the J call TRBJ2-1; 7 bases are shared with TRBD1. The CDR3 spells CASSLLGQIGFF. DNA of the CDR3: TGTGCCAGCAGCTTACTGGGACAGATTGGGTTCTTC.